The next 15 T cell receptor beta chains were all read from a single sample in a study of long-term antiretroviral therapy in people with HIV. Investigators performed immunoSEQ version v3.0 at survey level. Only in-frame clones appear in the TCRdb table, and some are missing; sequencing was by immunoSEQ multiplex PCR. Altogether 30,000 to 40,000 clones are present, 82% being singletons, with the ten largest covering roughly 14%. The source material was unsorted PBMCs, sampled 0.3 years after starting antiretroviral therapy. The receptors stem from a man between 18 and 29 years old with HIV.

The rearrangement joins TRBV7-9 to TRBJ2-2; 11 bases line up with TRBD2. The CDR3 loop spans 17 amino acids. V lost 5 bases to trimming and J lost 4 bases; unmatched junction nucleotides: 9. Germline V gene lookup returns CDR1 SEHNR and CDR2 FQNEAQ (reference sequence). CDR3 amino acids: CASSRSGGAAFTGELFF. CDR3 in DNA: TGTGCCAGCAGCCGTAGCGGGGGGGCTGCGTTCACCGGGGAGCTGTTTTTT.

The chain is built from TRBV18 and TRBJ2-3; D unclear. V lost 3 bases and J lost 3, with 16 bases in between. This CDR3 spans 16 amino acids. Germline CDR1 KGHSH, CDR2 LQKENI. CDR3 coding DNA: TGTGCCAGCTCACCCTATGGAGAAATCGTGACAGATACGCAGTATTTT. Translating gives CASSPYGEIVTDTQYF.

V and J are TRBV6-6 and TRBJ1-3; no clear D. With 5 bases removed from V and 2 bases from J, the gap between germline ends came to 13 bases. Germline lookup yields CDR1 MNHNY and CDR2 SVGAGI (reference sequence). The length of the CDR3 is 15 residues. In DNA, the CDR3 is TGTGCCAGCAGTCATCCCGGGAGCACTGGAAACACCATATATTTT. Amino acids: CASSHPGSTGNTIYF.

The chain employs TRBV7-9 and TRBJ2-7, with D uncertain. Germline V gives CDR1 SEHNR, CDR2 FQNEAQ (reference sequence). V was cut by 5 bases and J by 4 bases, with 18 bases left in between. CDR3 length: 15 residues. Written as DNA, the CDR3 is TGTGCCAGCAGCAAATTCAGGACGGATGAATACGAGCAGTACTTC. This codes for CASSKFRTDEYEQYF.

V and J are TRBV5-1 and TRBJ2-5, with 7 bases lining up with TRBD1. Germline V gives CDR1 SGHRS, CDR2 YFSETQ. The CDR3 loop spans 15 amino acids. The V segment lost 3 bases and the J segment 5 bases; nucleotides outside the gene matches: 10. As DNA, the CDR3 is TGCGCCAGCAGCTACGAAGGGGGACAGTGGGAGACCCAGTACTTC. This translates into CASSYEGGQWETQYF.

The chain couples TRBV10-3 to TRBJ2-7; TRBD1 aligns across 7 bases. Germline V gene data show CDR1 as ENHRY and CDR2 as SYGVKD. CDR3 length: 15 amino acids. Trimming took 4 bases from V and 1 from J; bases not matched to a gene: 7. CDR3 bases: TGTGCCATCAGTGGAATGGGACAGCTATCCTACGAGCAGTACTTC. It translates to CAISGMGQLSYEQYF.

This clone was counted a single time. This chain links TRBV2 with TRBJ2-3; D is unclear. The CDR3 is made up of 12 amino acids. V dropped 0 bases and J dropped 4 bases, with 2 bases sitting between them. Germline CDR1 and CDR2: SNHLY and FYNNEI. The chain's CDR3 is CASSEAPDTQYF. The CDR3 coding sequence is TGTGCCAGCAGTGAAGCGCCAGATACGCAGTATTTT.

V gene TRBV27 combines with J gene TRBJ2-7, with D perhaps matching TRBD1 (5 bases). V was pared by 2 bases and J by 1 base, with 6 bases between. This CDR3 has 13 residues. Germline loops: CDR1 MNHEY, CDR2 SMNVEV (reference sequence). CDR3 DNA sequence: TGTGCCAGCAGTTTAAGGGGATCCTACGAGCAGTACTTC. Translated: CASSLRGSYEQYF.

V gene TRBV9 combines with J gene TRBJ2-3; 13 bases map to TRBD2. This CDR3 region has 16 residues. Per germline, CDR1 SGDLS and CDR2 YYNGEE. J was trimmed by 4 bases and V by 4 bases; bases with no gene match: 6. In DNA form, the CDR3 reads TGTGCCAGCAGCCCCAGACTAGCGGGGGGTCCAGATACGCAGTATTTT. This encodes CASSPRLAGGPDTQYF.

The gene calls are TRBV7-9 and TRBJ2-2; weak D call: TRBD2 (5 bases). Trimming removed 5 bases from V and 2 bases from J, with 12 bases in between. There are 15 residues in the CDR3. Germline V gene sequence: CDR1 SEHNR, CDR2 FQNEAQ (reference sequence). The CDR3 sequence is CASSRRWGNTGELFF. CDR3 sequence (DNA): TGTGCCAGCAGCAGGAGGTGGGGTAACACCGGGGAGCTGTTTTTT.

The chain recombines TRBV11-2 with TRBJ2-7; TRBD2 might be the D (6 bases). Per the germline V gene, CDR1 is SGHAT and CDR2 is FQNNGV. This CDR3 spans 14 amino acids. V was shortened by 1 base and J by 4 bases, with 11 bases between the two germline ends. The CDR3 here is CASSLGGELYEQYF. The CDR3 DNA follows: TGTGCCAGCAGCTTAGGCGGGGAATTATACGAGCAGTACTTC.

The gene calls are TRBV5-4 and TRBJ2-1, with TRBD2 matching 7 bases. Germline CDR1 reads SGHNT; CDR2 reads YYREEE (reference sequence). CDR3 length: 16 amino acids. V trimming: 4 bases; J trimming: 3 bases; junction bases outside the gene matches: 10. The CDR3 sequence is CASSPGVGRDYNEQFF. For the CDR3, the DNA is TGTGCCAGCAGCCCCGGCGTGGGGAGGGACTACAATGAGCAGTTCTTC.

The genes are TRBV27 and TRBJ1-2; D is ambiguous. The CDR3 runs 15 residues. The germline V gene encodes CDR1 MNHEY and CDR2 SMNVEV (reference sequence). The V gene lost 0 bases and the J gene lost 5 bases, with 13 bases spanning the gap. The CDR3 bases are TGTGCCAGCAGTTTATCCCCGGATTCGGGTTATGGCTACACCTTC. Amino acid sequence: CASSLSPDSGYGYTF.

The chain combines TRBV6-6 with TRBJ2-7; D not certain. Germline-derived CDR1 and CDR2 are MNHNY and SVGAGI (reference sequence). V dropped 0 bases and J dropped 3 bases, with 15 bases sitting between them. The CDR3 totals 16 residues. The CDR3 DNA sequence: TGTGCCAGCAGTTACTCGACCGCTTCGGTGGGCTACGAGCAGTACTTC. This encodes CASSYSTASVGYEQYF.

The genes are TRBV10-3 and TRBJ2-2, with 7 bases aligning to TRBD2. The CDR3 is 14 amino acids. CDR1 is ENHRY, CDR2 SYGVKD, per germline. Trimming cost V 8 bases and J 6 bases; bases outside gene matches: 9. The CDR3 region is CAILAGQMPGELFF. The DNA of the CDR3 is TGTGCCATCTTAGCGGGTCAAATGCCCGGGGAGCTGTTTTTT.